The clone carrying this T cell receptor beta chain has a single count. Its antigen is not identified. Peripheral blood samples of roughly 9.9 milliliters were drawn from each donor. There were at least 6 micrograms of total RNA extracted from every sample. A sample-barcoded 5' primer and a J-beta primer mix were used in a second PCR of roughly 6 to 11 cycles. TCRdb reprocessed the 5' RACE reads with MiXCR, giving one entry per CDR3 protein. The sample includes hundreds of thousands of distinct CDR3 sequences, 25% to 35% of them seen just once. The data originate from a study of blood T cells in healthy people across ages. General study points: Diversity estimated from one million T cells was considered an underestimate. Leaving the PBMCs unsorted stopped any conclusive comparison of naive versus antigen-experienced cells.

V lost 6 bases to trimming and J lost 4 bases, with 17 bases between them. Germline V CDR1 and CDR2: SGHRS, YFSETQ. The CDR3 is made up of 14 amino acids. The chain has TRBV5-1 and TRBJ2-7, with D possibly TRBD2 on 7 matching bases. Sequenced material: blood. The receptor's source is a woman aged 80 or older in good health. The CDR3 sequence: CASTFGGGQYEQYF. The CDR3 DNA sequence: TGCGCCAGCACTTTCGGCGGGGGCCAGTACGAGCAGTACTTC.